These 17 T cell receptor beta chains were sequenced from one sample in a study of blood T cell repertoires in COVID-19. Produced via immunoSEQ multiplex PCR; TCRdb's table is partial and in-frame only. The table lists 210,000 or so clones, approximately 85% of them singletons. The sample was peripheral blood. These receptors were collected from a man over 45 with COVID-19, enrolled during active disease.

V usage is TRBV2 and J usage is TRBJ2-3, with TRBD2 matching 10 bases. V lost 3 bases, J lost 7 bases, and 10 bases stayed unmatched. The length of the CDR3 is 16 residues. Germline assignment: CDR1 SNHLY and CDR2 FYNNEI. CDR3 sequence reads: CASSETPSGGQYTQYF. DNA of the CDR3: TGTGCCAGCAGTGAGACCCCTAGCGGGGGACAATATACGCAGTATTTT.

This clone was recorded a few times. The CDR3 DNA reads TGTGCCAGCAGTTTGAAGTATCCGGGGGGGCGAGTCGATGAGCAGTTCTTC. Encoded protein: CASSLKYPGGRVDEQFF. This chain joins TRBV28 and TRBJ2-1; 8 bases align to TRBD2. There are 17 residues in the CDR3. From germline, CDR1 is MDHEN and CDR2 SYDVKM. The ends lost 3 bases at V and 8 bases at J; junction bases unmatched: 15.

The rearrangement joins TRBV7-8 to TRBJ1-1; a possible D gene is TRBD1 (6 bases). The CDR3 covers 17 residues. Trimming pared 1 base from V and 2 bases from J, leaving 17 bases between. Germline V gene sequence: CDR1 SGHVS, CDR2 FQNEAQ. This CDR3 is CASSLVDRFTRNTEAFF. The CDR3 nucleotides read TGTGCCAGCAGCTTAGTAGACAGGTTCACTCGAAACACTGAAGCTTTCTTT.

This clone has just one count. The V gene is TRBV2, the J gene TRBJ1-5; maybe TRBD1 (5 bases). Germline V gives CDR1 SNHLY, CDR2 FYNNEI. V was cut by 1 base and J by 7 bases, with 11 bases left in between. This CDR3 comprises 14 residues. The CDR3 bases are TGTGCCAGCAGTGAAGAGAGGCAGGGCCAGCCCCAGCATTTT. This encodes CASSEERQGQPQHF.

The chain has TRBV28 and TRBJ1-4; D uncertain. The CDR3 contains 15 residues. V was cut by 3 bases and J by 6 bases, with 14 bases left in between. Germline assignment: CDR1 MDHEN and CDR2 SYDVKM. In DNA form, the CDR3 reads TGTGCCAGCAGTTTTCCACACAGAAGTTATGAAAAACTGTTTTTT. Translated: CASSFPHRSYEKLFF.

The gene calls are TRBV30 and TRBJ1-1; possibly TRBD1 for D (5 bases). There are 15 residues in the CDR3. Germline CDR1 and CDR2: GTSNPN and SVGIG (reference sequence). Trimming stripped 3 bases from V and 4 bases from J, with 18 bases between. CDR3 amino acids: CAWRSQGYRGTEAFF. CDR3 bases: TGTGCCTGGAGGTCTCAGGGCTACCGCGGCACTGAAGCTTTCTTT. Full variable domain (rest looked up from reference TRBV30 and TRBJ1-1): SQTIHQWPATLVQPVGSPLSLECTVEGTSNPNLYWYRQAAGRGLQLLFYSVGIGQISSEVPQNLSASRPQDRQFILSSKKLLLSDSGFYLCAWRSQGYRGTEAFFGQGTRLTVV.

This chain links TRBV7-2 with TRBJ1-2; tentatively, D is TRBD1 (5 bases). Germline V gene sequence: CDR1 SGHTA, CDR2 FQGNSA. The CDR3 extends over 14 amino acids. Trimming took 1 base from V and 8 from J, leaving 14 bases between them. The CDR3 DNA reads as TGTGCCAGCAGCTTAGAATGGGGCGCGGGGGGCTACACCTTC. As protein: CASSLEWGAGGYTF. The full variable domain, rest sourced from reference TRBV7-2 and TRBJ1-2, is GAGVSQSPSNKVTEKGKDVELRCDPISGHTALYWYRQSLGQGLEFLIYFQGNSAPDKSGLPSDRFSAERTGGSVSTLTIQRTQQEDSAVYLCASSLEWGAGGYTFGSGTRLTVV.

This chain links TRBV9 with TRBJ1-2; weak D call: TRBD1 (5 bases). Per germline, CDR1 SGDLS and CDR2 YYNGEE. This CDR3 is built from 15 residues. Trimming removed 0 bases from V and 7 bases from J, with 16 bases in between. The CDR3 nucleotides read TGTGCCAGCAGCGTAGCCAGGGCAGGAATTCCTGGCTACACCTTC. It codes for CASSVARAGIPGYTF. Variable domain in full (rest from reference TRBV9 and TRBJ1-2): DSGVTQTPKHLITATGQRVTLRCSPRSGDLSVYWYQQSLDQGLQFLIQYYNGEERAKGNILERFSAQQFPDLHSELNLSSLELGDSALYFCASSVARAGIPGYTFGSGTRLTVV.

The chain combines TRBV18 with TRBJ2-3, with no clear D. The CDR3 length is 14 residues. Germline assignment: CDR1 KGHSH and CDR2 LQKENI. Deletions cut 0 bases from V and 6 bases from J, with 10 bases between. The CDR3 DNA sequence: TGTGCCAGCTCACCACCGGATGGGCCGGATACGCAGTATTTT. Its protein is CASSPPDGPDTQYF.

The V call is TRBV6-2 or TRBV6-3, the J call TRBJ1-5; 7 bases match TRBD1. The CDR3 is 18 amino acids. Germline CDR1 is MNHEY and CDR2 is SVGEGT. J was trimmed by 0 bases and V by 6 bases; bases with no gene match: 14. The CDR3 sequence: CASSQLPGQPYSNQPQHF. In nucleotides, the CDR3 is TGTGCCAGCAGCCAGCTTCCGGGACAGCCGTATAGCAATCAGCCCCAGCATTTT.

The genes are TRBV29-1 and TRBJ1-2, with D perhaps TRBD1 (5 bases). Germline V gene sequence: CDR1 SQVTM, CDR2 ANQGSEA. The CDR3 spans 13 residues. V was clipped by 5 bases and J by 3 bases, with 13 bases between them. This CDR3 is CSVPDMGHYGYTF. As DNA, the CDR3 is TGCAGCGTTCCGGACATGGGCCACTATGGCTACACCTTC.

On this clone: This likely stems from a read error, as it lies one base from a far larger clone. The V gene is TRBV28, the J gene TRBJ2-2, with unresolved D. The CDR3 has 12 residues. CDR1 is MDHEN and CDR2 is SYDVKM in the germline V gene. Between the trimmed V and J ends, which lost 4 bases and 4 bases, there was a span of 4 bases. CDR3 region: CASSSGTGELFF. CDR3 nucleotides: TGTGCCAGCAGTTCGGGCACCGGGGAGCTGTTTTTT.

This chain connects TRBV6-5 to TRBJ2-3, with 8 bases that match TRBD1. Germline loops: CDR1 MNHEY, CDR2 SVGAGI. The CDR3 has 16 amino acids. V trimming: 0 bases; J trimming: 0 bases; junction bases outside the gene matches: 2. For the CDR3, the DNA is TGTGCCAGCAGTTACTCTACAGGGGGAAGCACAGATACGCAGTATTTT. Translated, it gives CASSYSTGGSTDTQYF.

There are a few counts of this clone. This chain uses TRBV2 with TRBJ2-7, with 7 bases matching TRBD1. Trimming removed 7 bases from V and 0 bases from J; junction bases left unmatched: 3. The CDR3 is made up of 13 amino acids. CDR1 and CDR2 (germline): SNHLY, FYNNEI. The CDR3 DNA is TGTGCCAGCAATCGGGACAGCTCCTACGAGCAGTACTTC. It is translated as CASNRDSSYEQYF.

The chain couples TRBV4-1 to TRBJ2-5; D possibly corresponds to TRBD2 (5 bases). The V gene lost 4 bases and the J gene lost 2 bases, with 11 bases spanning the gap. The germline gives CDR1 MGHRA, CDR2 YSYEKL. CDR3 length: 14 amino acids. The DNA for the CDR3 is TGCGCCAGCAGCCGGAGGACTGAACAAGAGACCCAGTACTTC. Protein: CASSRRTEQETQYF.

This clone was recorded only once. The chain uses TRBV3-1 (or the pseudogene TRBV3-2) and TRBJ1-1; D gene unclear. Germline V CDR1 and CDR2: LGHDT, YNNKEL (reference sequence). The CDR3 totals 13 residues. The V end lost 2 bases, the J end lost 2 bases, and 6 bases lay between the germline ends. CDR3 in amino acids: CASSQSTNTEAFF. CDR3 DNA sequence: TGTGCCAGCAGCCAAAGTACTAACACTGAAGCTTTCTTT.

The chain employs TRBV30 and TRBJ1-5; a possible D gene is TRBD1 (5 bases). V lost 3 bases to trimming and J lost 3 bases, with 9 bases between them. The CDR3 extends over 13 amino acids. In germline, CDR1 is GTSNPN, CDR2 SVGIG (reference sequence). The CDR3 here is CAWSGQDNQPQHF. CDR3 sequence (DNA): TGTGCCTGGAGCGGACAAGACAATCAGCCCCAGCATTTT.